This TCR beta chain was sequenced for a study of T-cell reconstitution after alpha-beta-depleted transplantation in children. Researchers prepared the TCRbeta library using unique molecular identifiers, the study reports. TCRdb itself ran the PCR reads through MiXCR, one entry per CDR3 protein. The sample carries 360,000 or so distinct CDR3 sequences, 20% recorded once. This clonotype has only a few counts. CDR3 length: 15 residues. V shed 7 bases and J shed 6 bases, with 21 bases lying between them. Germline CDR1 is MNHEY and CDR2 is SVGAGI. The TCR comes from a human donor who donated a stem cell graft to a child with acute myeloid leukemia. V is TRBV6-5 and J is TRBJ1-1; tentatively, D is TRBD1 (6 bases). The sequenced sample was PBMCs from the stem cell graft donor, obtained from the stem cell graft. The CDR3 sequence: CASTRGGSVSPEAFF. As DNA, the CDR3 is TGTGCCAGCACCAGGGGCGGATCGGTTTCGCCTGAAGCTTTCTTT.